These T cell receptor beta chains were read from a single sample in a study of blood T cell repertoires in COVID-19. Profiled with immunoSEQ multiplex PCR; TCRdb holds only in-frame clones, not every one. The table lists around 180,000 clones, 75% to 90% of them singletons, with 3% to 3.5% in the top ten. The sequencing sample was made of peripheral blood. Receptors were obtained from a man aged 60-69 years with acute or convalescent COVID-19. CDR3s include the opening cysteine and the closing phenylalanine or tryptophan. A D gene is named only where the DNA matches it firmly. Clone sizes are given selectively: once, few, many, or a class where the clone is expanded.

V,J,D,size,DNA,CDR3
TRBV6-5,TRBJ1-2,.,few,TGTGCCAGCCGCGGGGCTGGTTACTATGGCTACACCTTC,CASRGAGYYGYTF
TRBV28,TRBJ1-3,.,.,TGTGCCAGCAGAGTTGGAGTACGGCCCACCATATATTTT,CASRVGVRPTIYF
TRBV28,TRBJ2-7,.,.,TGTGCCAGTACAACCCCGCACGCGACAGTCTACGAGCAGTACTTC,CASTTPHATVYEQYF
TRBV29-1,TRBJ2-1,TRBD2,once,TGCAGCGTTGCTACAGGACTAGCGAACTACAATGAGCAGTTCTTC,CSVATGLANYNEQFF
TRBV29-1,TRBJ2-3,.,.,TGCAGCGTTGATAAGGGAGCGGACACAGATACGCAGTATTTT,CSVDKGADTDTQYF
TRBV9,TRBJ2-1,.,.,TGTGCCAGCAGCGGGCTGGAGGGGGCCTCCTACAATGAGCAGTTCTTC,CASSGLEGASYNEQFF
TRBV9,TRBJ2-3,.,.,TGTGCCAGCAGCTCACTGACAGGTGCGCAGTATTTT,CASSSLTGAQYF
TRBV6-5,TRBJ2-7,TRBD2,.,TGTGCCAGCAATACCGGACTAGCGGGGCTGGGCGAGCAGTACTTC,CASNTGLAGLGEQYF
TRBV13,TRBJ2-7,TRBD2,few,TGTGCCAGCAGCTTAGCTCAGGGACTAGCGCTCACCTACGAGCAGTACTTC,CASSLAQGLALTYEQYF
TRBV27,TRBJ1-5,.,.,TGTGCCAGCAGTCTAGAAAAGGGCAATCAGCCCCAGCATTTT,CASSLEKGNQPQHF